One and the same sample provided the 16 T cell receptor beta chains below, sequenced in a study of T cells in Graves' hyperthyroidism and ophthalmopathy. The source material, RNA transcripts, was used to amplify TCR beta CDR3 regions. First-round RT-PCR of the TCR CDR3 relied on the HTBI primer set. Via MiXCR, TCRdb re-called the multiplex PCR reads, giving one row per CDR3 protein. The data hold 450,000 to 600,000 distinct CDR3 sequences, with roughly 21% observed a single time. Sequencing used blood. The receptors were gathered from a man aged 40-49 years with Graves' ophthalmopathy.

The chain couples TRBV6-1 to TRBJ2-2; D is unresolved. The CDR3 covers 14 residues. Germline CDR1 reads MNHNS; CDR2 reads SASEGT. Trimming left V 7 bases short and J 2 bases short, with 11 bases between. CDR3 sequence reads: CASNPGRNTGELFF. CDR3 coding DNA: TGTGCCAGCAACCCGGGCCGCAACACCGGGGAGCTGTTTTTT.

This clonotype was recorded many times. V gene TRBV7-8 combines with J gene TRBJ2-5, with TRBD2 matching over 13 bases. Germline trimming cut 3 bases from V and 2 bases from J; bases unmatched to any gene: 3. Germline V CDR1 and CDR2: SGHVS, FQNEAQ. The CDR3 sequence is 16 residues long. The CDR3 coding sequence is TGTGCCAGCAGCTTGGGACTAGCGGGGCGACAAGAGACCCAGTACTTC. It codes for CASSLGLAGRQETQYF.

This clonotype was picked up many times. The chain couples TRBV6-2 or TRBV6-3 to TRBJ2-7; possible D gene TRBD2, 6 bases. CDR3 length: 15 amino acids. V dropped 7 bases and J dropped 0 bases, with 16 bases sitting between them. Per germline, CDR1 MNHEY and CDR2 SVGEGT. CDR3 sequence: CASKGPGGPSYEQYF. CDR3 DNA: TGTGCCAGCAAGGGACCCGGAGGGCCCTCCTACGAGCAGTACTTC.

This clonotype turned up a few times. The chain recombines TRBV29-1 with TRBJ2-3; 11 nucleotides align to TRBD2. The CDR3 is made up of 14 amino acids. The V segment lost 4 bases and the J segment 3 bases; nucleotides outside the gene matches: 3. Germline lookup yields CDR1 SQVTM and CDR2 ANQGSEA. This chain's CDR3 is CSVGLAGRTDTQYF. The CDR3 DNA follows: TGCAGCGTTGGACTAGCGGGGCGTACAGATACGCAGTATTTT.

This clonotype was counted only a few times. The chain links TRBV2 to TRBJ1-1; no clear D gene. The CDR3 loop spans 14 amino acids. The V gene's germline CDR1 is SNHLY and CDR2 FYNNEI. Trimming took 0 bases from V and 0 from J, leaving 5 bases between them. The CDR3 DNA follows: TGTGCCAGCAGTGAAGCGGGTCTGAACACTGAAGCTTTCTTT. This gives the protein CASSEAGLNTEAFF.

The chain couples TRBV5-6 to TRBJ1-1; TRBD1 might be the D (6 bases). V dropped 4 bases and J dropped 0 bases, with 16 bases sitting between them. This CDR3 spans 16 amino acids. Looked up from germline, CDR1 is SGHDT and CDR2 is YYEEEE. CDR3: CASSPRRTAMNTEAFF. As DNA, the CDR3 is TGTGCCAGCAGCCCCCGTAGGACAGCTATGAACACTGAAGCTTTCTTT.

This clonotype was counted a few times. This sequence joins TRBV6-1 and TRBJ2-5, with 10 bases fitting TRBD2. V lost 4 bases and J lost 3; bases outside the gene matches: 2. The CDR3 spans 14 residues. Germline assignment: CDR1 MNHNS and CDR2 SASEGT. CDR3 sequence reads: CASSGGLAKETQYF. CDR3 DNA sequence: TGTGCCAGCAGTGGGGGACTAGCGAAAGAGACCCAGTACTTC.

This clonotype was seen only a few times. Given a much more abundant clone one base away, this may be a read error. The V gene is TRBV2, the J gene TRBJ2-2; the D gene is possibly TRBD1 (6 bases). The CDR3 is 14 residues long. CDR1 is SNHLY and CDR2 is FYNNEI in the germline V gene. The V end lost 5 bases, the J end lost 0 bases, and 7 bases lay between the germline ends. The CDR3 loop is CASSTGSNTGELFF. The DNA for the CDR3 is TGTGCCAGCAGTACAGGGTCGAACACCGGGGAGCTGTTTTTT.

A remark on this clonotype: This clone may be a read error of a much larger clone one base away. The rearrangement uses TRBV28 and TRBJ2-1; perhaps D is TRBD1 or TRBD2 (5 bases each). The CDR3 is made up of 14 amino acids. The germline V gene has CDR1 MDHEN and CDR2 SYDVKM. The CDR3: CAGSSGTSHNEQFF. In nucleotides, the CDR3 is TGTGCCGGCAGTTCCGGGACGTCCCACAATGAGCAGTTCTTC.

Comments on this clonotype: The CDR3 ends on some other residue instead of the conserved phenylalanine or tryptophan, so this is likely a read error. This chain links TRBV28 with TRBJ1-1, with a weak D call TRBD1 (5 bases). The CDR3 loop spans 15 amino acids. Germline CDR1 is MDHEN and CDR2 is SYDVKM. The ends were cut back, 3 bases at V and 1 base at J, with 12 bases in the middle. For the CDR3, the DNA is TGTGCCAGCAGTTTTGACGTGACAGAGAACACTGAAGCTTTCCTT. It yields the protein CASSFDVTENTEAFL.

This clonotype was detected many times. The CDR3 reads CASSPRDRGYGEQFF. CDR3 sequence (DNA): TGTGCCAGCAGCCCCCGGGACAGGGGTTATGGTGAGCAGTTCTTC. The chain is built from TRBV7-3 and TRBJ2-1; 10 positions match TRBD1. The germline V gene has CDR1 SGHTA and CDR2 FQGTGA. V lost 5 bases to trimming and J lost 9 bases; unmatched junction nucleotides: 10. This CDR3 comprises 15 residues.

This clonotype appeared many times. V gene TRBV5-1 combines with J gene TRBJ1-2, with D possibly TRBD1 on 5 matching bases. Germline CDR1 SGHRS, CDR2 YFSETQ. The CDR3 spans 14 residues. Trimming took 1 base from V and 1 from J, leaving 8 bases between them. CDR3 residues: CASSLQGGNYGYTF. CDR3 DNA sequence: TGCGCCAGCAGCTTGCAGGGTGGTAACTATGGCTACACCTTC.

In its sample, this clonotype was seen a few times. This rearrangement joins TRBV27 to TRBJ2-3; 7 bases are shared with TRBD2. V trimming: 8 bases; J trimming: 2 bases; junction bases outside the gene matches: 13. The germline gives CDR1 MNHEY, CDR2 SMNVEV (reference sequence). The length of the CDR3 is 16 residues. The CDR3: CASALNGGGFTDTQYF. The CDR3 region has the DNA TGTGCCAGCGCATTGAATGGCGGGGGTTTCACAGATACGCAGTATTTT.

The chain has TRBV6-1 and TRBJ2-1; 11 positions agree with TRBD2. From germline, CDR1 is MNHNS and CDR2 SASEGT. Trimming removed 6 bases from V and 4 bases from J; junction bases left unmatched: 8. This CDR3 region has 16 residues. The DNA for the CDR3 is TGTGCCAGCAGCCCTAGACTAGCGGGGACTTACAATGAGCAGTTCTTC. Translating gives CASSPRLAGTYNEQFF.

This clonotype was counted many times. V is TRBV7-2 and J is TRBJ2-7, with 8 nucleotides matching TRBD2. V shed 5 bases and J 6 bases; nucleotides not matched to a gene: 12. Germline CDR1 SGHTA, CDR2 FQGNSA. This CDR3 has 15 residues. Here the CDR3 reads CASSPGLASLAEQYF. The CDR3 DNA reads TGTGCCAGCAGCCCTGGACTAGCTAGTTTGGCCGAGCAGTACTTC.

This clonotype has at least ten counts. The J gene is TRBJ2-7, the V gene TRBV12-3 or TRBV12-4; 13 nucleotides match TRBD2. The CDR3 has 16 residues. V shed 5 bases, J shed 5 bases, and the junction held 9 bases outside the gene matches. The DNA for the CDR3 is TGTGCCAGCAGTCTACAGACTAGCGGGGGGAGACACGAGCAGTACTTC. Protein sequence: CASSLQTSGGRHEQYF.